Listed below are T cell receptor beta chains from one sample, sequenced in a study of radiotherapy plus CTLA-4 blockade in lung cancer. Clones were sequenced by immunoSEQ multiplex PCR, and TCRdb holds only the in-frame ones, with some missing. Among about 84,000 clones listed, 72% were seen once. Sample: peripheral blood, taken from a patient treated with radiotherapy plus ipilimumab. All receptors come from a human donor with non-small cell lung cancer that progressed on radiotherapy plus ipilimumab. Both conserved end residues are part of each CDR3. A D gene is named only where the DNA matches it firmly. Rows give clone size only sometimes, using once, few, many, or a class for an expanded clone.

cdr3_length j_call v_call clone_size d_call cdr3_nt cdr3_aa
15 TRBJ2-5 TRBV14 - TRBD2 TGTGCCAGCAGCCAAGGGACTAGAATACAAGAGACCCAGTACTTC CASSQGTRIQETQYF
13 TRBJ1-2 TRBV2 - - TGTGCCAGCAGTGAAGCCAGACTATATGGCTACACCTTC CASSEARLYGYTF
15 TRBJ2-1 TRBV6-1 once - TGTGCCAGCAGTGAAGTGCAGGGCGCCTACAATGAGCAGTTCTTC CASSEVQGAYNEQFF
13 TRBJ1-2 TRBV5-1 once TRBD1 TGCGCCAGCAGCCCAGACAGGGAGGCTGGCTACACCTTC CASSPDREAGYTF
14 TRBJ2-7 TRBV5-1 - TRBD2 TGTGCCAGCAGCCTTAGCGGGGTCCTCTACGAGCAGTACTTC CASSLSGVLYEQYF
11 TRBJ2-1 TRBV10-3 - - TGTGCCATCAGGAGGGAGGATGAGCAGTTCTTC CAIRREDEQFF
14 TRBJ2-2 TRBV10-3 once - TGTGCCATCAGTGAGTCTAAAGAGACATGGGAGCTGTTTTTT CAISESKETWELFF
14 TRBJ1-1 TRBV6-1 few - TGTGCCAGCACCCTCGGGGTGGTGAACACTGAAGCTTTCTTT CASTLGVVNTEAFF
13 TRBJ1-2 TRBV19 - - TGTGCCAGTAGTATGGCGGCGCTTGGTGGCTACACCTTC CASSMAALGGYTF
17 TRBJ1-2 TRBV4-3 - - TGCGCCAGCAGCCAAGACCCCGGACAGACAGTGGGCTATGGCTACACCTTC CASSQDPGQTVGYGYTF
14 TRBJ1-5 TRBV7-3 - TRBD1 TGTGCCAGCAGCTCCGACAGGGCCAATCAGCCCCAGCATTTT CASSSDRANQPQHF
14 TRBJ1-1 TRBV9 once - TGTGCCAGCAGCGAGGGGGGTGAGTTACGGGGAGCTTTCTTT CASSEGGELRGAFF
16 TRBJ2-1 TRBV7-6 - - TGTGCCAGCAGCTTAGCGCGGCAGGCCCCCTACAATGAGCAGTTCTTC CASSLARQAPYNEQFF
11 TRBJ2-5 TRBV6-1 - - TGTGCCAGCAGTTTGGCGGAGACCCAGTACTTC CASSLAETQYF
15 TRBJ2-3 TRBV7-3 - - TGTGCCAGCAGCTTAAGCTCGGGTAGCACAGATACGCAGTATTTT CASSLSSGSTDTQYF
15 TRBJ2-1 TRBV7-2 few TRBD2 TGTGCCAGCAGCCCTCGACTAGCGGTTAGCAATGAGCAGTTCTTC CASSPRLAVSNEQFF
14 TRBJ2-7 TRBV4-1 medium-sized - TGCGCCAGCAGCCCTTCCCTAGGGACCTACGAGCAGTACTTC CASSPSLGTYEQYF
15 TRBJ1-1 TRBV6-5 once - TGTGCCAGCCTGGCGCGAAAGGGGCGGAGGACTGAAGCTTTCTTT CASLARKGRRTEAFF
14 TRBJ1-2 TRBV18 - - TGTGCCAGCTCACCCCAACAGGAGATGAATGGCTACACCTTC CASSPQQEMNGYTF
14 TRBJ1-1 TRBV9 - - TGTGCCAGCAGCGTAGATCAGGGAGGGACTGAAGCTTTCTTT CASSVDQGGTEAFF
14 TRBJ1-3 TRBV6-1 - TRBD1 TGTGCCAGCAGCCCACAGGGGAACGGAAACACCATATATTTT CASSPQGNGNTIYF
15 TRBJ2-1 TRBV7-3 - - TGTGCCAGCAGCTTATCCCCACAGGGCGCCAATGAGCAGTTCTTC CASSLSPQGANEQFF
14 TRBJ1-2 TRBV10-3 - - TGTGCCATCAGGGGGGCAGGGTACAACTATGGCTACACCTTC CAIRGAGYNYGYTF
14 TRBJ1-6 TRBV4-3 - TRBD1 TGCGCCAGCAGCCCTACGGGACAGGGGGTACCCCTCCACTTT CASSPTGQGVPLHF
15 TRBJ1-2 TRBV5-4 once - TGTGCCAGCAGCTTGAAAGCAGGGCCTACCTATGGCTACACCTTC CASSLKAGPTYGYTF
13 TRBJ1-5 TRBV18 - TRBD1 TGTGCCAGCTCGCAAGACAGGGATCAGCCCCAGCATTTT CASSQDRDQPQHF
15 TRBJ2-1 TRBV7-7 - TRBD1 TGTGCCAGCAGCTTAGGGGGACAGTATAACAATGAGCAGTTCTTC CASSLGGQYNNEQFF
14 TRBJ1-1 TRBV5-1 - - TGCGCCAGCAGCCCCGGGACAAAGAACACTGAAGCTTTCTTT CASSPGTKNTEAFF
13 TRBJ2-3 TRBV9 - - TGTGCCAGCAGCGTCCCGGGACAAGATACGCAGTATTTT CASSVPGQDTQYF
13 TRBJ2-5 TRBV15 - TRBD2 TGTGCCTCGACTAGCCCGGGCCAAGAGACCCAGTACTTC CASTSPGQETQYF
16 TRBJ1-2 TRBV4-1 - - TGCGCCAGCAGCCGATCGCGGGAGGTACATAACTATGGCTACACCTTC CASSRSREVHNYGYTF
15 TRBJ2-2 TRBV5-1 - TRBD1 TGCGCCAGCAGCTCCGGGACAGTTAACACCGGGGAGCTGTTTTTT CASSSGTVNTGELFF
17 TRBJ1-6 TRBV7-9 - - TGTGCCAGCAGCCCTCGACGAACGAGCTCCTATAATTCACCCCTCCACTTT CASSPRRTSSYNSPLHF
23 TRBJ1-1 TRBV6-4 - TRBD1 TGTGCCAGCAATGACCGGGACCCCAGATCCAGGGGGCTCCCCAAGCTCATGAACACTGAAGCTTTCTTT CASNDRDPRSRGLPKLMNTEAFF
13 TRBJ2-1 TRBV29-1 - TRBD2 TGCAGCGCCCGACTAGCGGGAGTGGATGAGCAGTTCTTC CSARLAGVDEQFF
14 TRBJ2-2 TRBV19 - - TGTGCCAGTAGTATAGAACTAAACACCGGGGAGCTGTTTTTT CASSIELNTGELFF
15 TRBJ2-5 TRBV28 - TRBD2 TGTGCCAGCAGTTTTAATGGGGGGGGGCAAGAGACCCAGTACTTC CASSFNGGGQETQYF
18 TRBJ2-7 TRBV28 - TRBD2 TGTGCCAGCAGCCGAACTTTATTAGCGGGGCTGGGGTCCTACGAGCAGTACTTC CASSRTLLAGLGSYEQYF
15 TRBJ1-4 TRBV4-1 - TRBD1 TGCGCCAGCAGCGTCACAGGGGCAACTAATGAAAAACTGTTTTTT CASSVTGATNEKLFF
13 TRBJ2-7 TRBV5-1 once - TGCGCCAGCAGCTTCCCCCCCAATCTCGAGCAGTACTTC CASSFPPNLEQYF